These 15 T cell receptor beta chains came from one sample sequenced in a study of spatial heterogeneity in lung cancer. One entry per CDR3 protein, called by TCRdb with MiXCR from the 5' RACE reads. This table has fewer than 55,000 distinct CDR3 sequences, 7.4% appearing once. The sample's time point: blood at routine non-recurrence follow-up after resection. Whole RNA from tumor, nontumor lung or frozen PBMC was sequenced unsorted. Here the sequenced sample was PBMCs, taken at follow-up. These receptors all stem from a female donor with early-stage non-small cell lung cancer.

The V call is TRBV7-2, the J call TRBJ2-4; 7 bases map to TRBD1. The CDR3 runs 13 residues. Germline CDR1 reads SGHTA; CDR2 reads FQGNSA. The CDR3 nucleotides are TGTGTCACTGACAGGGAAACCAAAAACATTCAGTACTTC. This translates into CVTDRETKNIQYF.

This clonotype was detected only a few times. This chain joins TRBV5-4 and TRBJ2-2; 7 nucleotides line up with TRBD1. The CDR3 loop spans 16 amino acids. V was clipped by 0 bases and J by 0 bases; unmatched bases: 2. Germline V gene data show CDR1 as SGHNT and CDR2 as YYREEE (reference sequence). The CDR3 region has the DNA TGTGCCAGCAGCTTGGTGACAGGGCCGAACACCGGGGAGCTGTTTTTT. Translating it yields CASSLVTGPNTGELFF.

This clonotype occurred many times. V and J are TRBV5-1 and TRBJ1-2; no clear D. Between the trimmed V and J ends, which lost 4 bases and 2 bases, there was a span of 9 bases. The CDR3 sequence is 13 residues long. From germline, CDR1 is SGHRS and CDR2 YFSETQ. CDR3 DNA: TGCGCCAGCAGCCCCTCCAGGAACTATGGCTACACCTTC. It codes for CASSPSRNYGYTF.

This clonotype has just a few counts. The chain uses TRBV20-1 and TRBJ2-2, with D tentatively TRBD1 (6 bases). This CDR3 spans 13 amino acids. Germline CDR1 reads DFQATT; CDR2 reads SNEGSKA (reference sequence). V was pared by 4 bases and J by 1 base, with 7 bases between. CDR3 DNA: TGCAGTGCTACCAGGGGGAACACCGGGGAGCTGTTTTTT. As protein: CSATRGNTGELFF.

This clonotype came up many times. The rearrangement uses TRBV11-2 and TRBJ2-1; D possibly corresponds to TRBD2 (6 bases). Trimming shortened V by 5 bases and J by 1 base, and 18 bases separated the two germline ends. Germline V gives CDR1 SGHAT, CDR2 FQNNGV. CDR3 size: 17 residues. DNA for the CDR3: TGTGCCAGCAGCCAGGAGGGGTTCAGTACATCCTACAATGAGCAGTTCTTC. It is translated as CASSQEGFSTSYNEQFF.

This clonotype came up many times. This chain uses TRBV12-3 or TRBV12-4 with TRBJ2-3; the D gene could be TRBD1 or TRBD2 (7 bases each). This CDR3 contains 14 residues. The V end was cut by 3 bases, the J end by 7 bases, with 14 bases between. The CDR3 nucleotides read TGTGCCAGCAGTTTCGGCGGGGGACAGAATACGCAGTATTTT. Translation gives CASSFGGGQNTQYF.

Only a few counts were recorded for this clonotype. The chain recombines TRBV27 with TRBJ1-5, with D unclear. The V gene lost 6 bases and the J gene lost 1 base, with 13 bases spanning the gap. Germline V gives CDR1 MNHEY, CDR2 SMNVEV (reference sequence). The CDR3 contains 15 residues. Written as DNA, the CDR3 is TGTGCCAGCAGCTCAAGACAAGGGAGCAATCAGCCCCAGCATTTT. Residues: CASSSRQGSNQPQHF.

This clonotype was counted ten times or more. The genes are TRBV11-2 and TRBJ2-1, with TRBD2 identical over 14 bases. The trim removed 2 bases at V and 0 bases at J, leaving 6 bases unmatched. Germline CDR1 reads SGHAT; CDR2 reads FQNNGV. The CDR3 totals 19 residues. The CDR3 protein is CASSLQGLAGAASYNEQFF. The CDR3 coding sequence is TGTGCCAGCAGCTTACAGGGACTAGCGGGGGCTGCCTCCTACAATGAGCAGTTCTTC.

As concerns this clonotype: This clone may be a read error of a much larger clone one base away. J is TRBJ2-3 and V is TRBV7-9; D may match TRBD1 or TRBD2 (5 bases each). This CDR3 has 14 amino acids. Per the germline V gene, CDR1 is SEHNR and CDR2 is FQNEAQ (reference sequence). As DNA, the CDR3 is TGTGCCAGCAGCTCCGGGACCCCCACAGATATGCAGTATTTT. Translating it yields CASSSGTPTDMQYF. The full variable domain, rest sourced from reference TRBV7-9 and TRBJ2-3, is DTGVSQNPRHKITKRGQNVTFRCDPISEHNRLYWYRQTLGQGPEFLTYFQNEAQLEKSRLLSDRFSAERPKGSFSTLEIQRTEQGDSAMYLCASSSGTPTDMQYFGPGTRLTVL.

This clonotype was seen ten or more times. This chain links TRBV30 with TRBJ2-3; D is ambiguous. This CDR3 has 11 residues. V was trimmed by 1 base and J by 6 bases, leaving 5 bases between them. CDR1 is GTSNPN and CDR2 is SVGIG in the germline V gene (reference sequence). The CDR3 loop is CAWSGADTQYF. CDR3 nucleotides: TGTGCCTGGAGTGGGGCGGATACGCAGTATTTT.

The V gene is TRBV7-2, the J gene TRBJ2-5; D is perhaps TRBD2 (5 bases). Between the trimmed V and J ends, which lost 5 bases and 5 bases, there was a span of 12 bases. The CDR3 has 13 amino acids. Germline-derived CDR1 and CDR2 are SGHTA and FQGNSA. The CDR3 is CASSPDSGETQYF. CDR3 DNA: TGTGCCAGCAGCCCGGACTCCGGGGAGACCCAGTACTTC.

This clonotype has only a few counts. The chain links TRBV2 to TRBJ2-3; D ambiguous. Germline-derived CDR1 and CDR2 are SNHLY and FYNNEI. V lost 6 bases, J lost 4 bases, and 8 bases lay in between. The CDR3 contains 12 residues. The CDR3 DNA follows: TGTGCCAGCAGAAAAGGCTCAGATACGCAGTATTTT. Protein product: CASRKGSDTQYF.

This clonotype was seen repeatedly, ten times or more. The CDR3 sequence is CASSLDRRSPYF. The CDR3 coding sequence is TGTGCCAGCAGCTTAGACCGACGGAGCCCTTATTTT. The chain combines TRBV11-2 with TRBJ1-3; D gene unclear. Germline CDR1 is SGHAT and CDR2 is FQNNGV. V was shortened by 0 bases and J by 16 bases, with 13 bases between the two germline ends. This CDR3 has 12 amino acids.

This clonotype was observed many times. The rearrangement uses TRBV12-3 or TRBV12-4 and TRBJ2-3; TRBD2 aligns across 8 bases. The trim removed 3 bases at V and 6 bases at J, leaving 8 bases unmatched. This CDR3 is built from 15 residues. Here the CDR3 DNA reads TGTGCCAGCAGTTTCTTCGGGGGGGCGGGTGATACGCAGTATTTT. This gives the protein CASSFFGGAGDTQYF.

This clonotype was seen ten or more times. The gene calls are TRBV20-1 and TRBJ1-2; TRBD1 might be the D (5 bases). Germline assignment: CDR1 DFQATT and CDR2 SNEGSKA (reference sequence). There are 14 residues in the CDR3. The ends were cut back, 3 bases at V and 3 bases at J, with 14 bases in the middle. The chain's CDR3 is CSARATTDYYGYTF. The CDR3 DNA reads as TGCAGTGCTAGGGCTACGACAGATTACTATGGCTACACCTTC.